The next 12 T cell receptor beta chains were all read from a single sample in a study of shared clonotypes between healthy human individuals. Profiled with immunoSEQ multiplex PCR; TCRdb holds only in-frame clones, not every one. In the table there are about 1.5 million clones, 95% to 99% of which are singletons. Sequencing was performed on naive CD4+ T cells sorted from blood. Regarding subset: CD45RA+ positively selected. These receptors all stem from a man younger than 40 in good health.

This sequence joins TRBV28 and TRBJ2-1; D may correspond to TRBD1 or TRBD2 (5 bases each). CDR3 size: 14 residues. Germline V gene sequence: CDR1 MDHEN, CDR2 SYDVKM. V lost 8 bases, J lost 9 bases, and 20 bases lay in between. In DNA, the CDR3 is TGTGCCAGCCTTCCGGGACCTATTAACGGTGAGCAGTTCTTC. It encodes CASLPGPINGEQFF.

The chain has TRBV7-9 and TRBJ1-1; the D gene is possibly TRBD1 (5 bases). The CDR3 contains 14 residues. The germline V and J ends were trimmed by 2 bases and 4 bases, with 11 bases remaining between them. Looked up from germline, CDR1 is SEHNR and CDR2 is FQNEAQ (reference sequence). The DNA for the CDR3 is TGTGCCAGCAGCTTACAGGGTGATGGCACTGAAGCTTTCTTT. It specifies CASSLQGDGTEAFF.

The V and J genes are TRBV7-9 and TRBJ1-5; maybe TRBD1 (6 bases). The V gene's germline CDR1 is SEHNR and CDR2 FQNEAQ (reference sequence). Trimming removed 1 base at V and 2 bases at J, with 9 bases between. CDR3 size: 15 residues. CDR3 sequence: CASSLDRQGNQPQHF. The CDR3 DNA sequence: TGTGCCAGCAGCTTAGACCGACAGGGCAATCAGCCCCAGCATTTT.

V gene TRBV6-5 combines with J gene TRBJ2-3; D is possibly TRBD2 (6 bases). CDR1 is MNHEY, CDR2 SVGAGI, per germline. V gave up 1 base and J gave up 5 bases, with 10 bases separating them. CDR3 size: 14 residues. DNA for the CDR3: TGTGCCAGCAGTTACTTCGGGAGTGGAGATACGCAGTATTTT. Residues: CASSYFGSGDTQYF.

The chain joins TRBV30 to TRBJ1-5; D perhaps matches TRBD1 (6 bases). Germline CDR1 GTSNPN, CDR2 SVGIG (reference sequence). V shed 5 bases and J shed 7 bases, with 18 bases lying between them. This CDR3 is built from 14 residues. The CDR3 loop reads CAWSEGGRGQPQHF. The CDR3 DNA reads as TGTGCCTGGTCGGAAGGGGGGCGGGGACAGCCCCAGCATTTT. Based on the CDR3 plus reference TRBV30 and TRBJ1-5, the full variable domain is SQTIHQWPATLVQPVGSPLSLECTVEGTSNPNLYWYRQAAGRGLQLLFYSVGIGQISSEVPQNLSASRPQDRQFILSSKKLLLSDSGFYLCAWSEGGRGQPQHFGDGTRLSIL.

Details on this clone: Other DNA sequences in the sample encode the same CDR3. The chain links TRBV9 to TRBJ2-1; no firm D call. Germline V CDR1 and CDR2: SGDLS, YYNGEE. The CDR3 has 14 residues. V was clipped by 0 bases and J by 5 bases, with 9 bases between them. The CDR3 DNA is TGTGCCAGCAGCGTAGCTGGTAGTCACAATGAGCAGTTCTTC. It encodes CASSVAGSHNEQFF.

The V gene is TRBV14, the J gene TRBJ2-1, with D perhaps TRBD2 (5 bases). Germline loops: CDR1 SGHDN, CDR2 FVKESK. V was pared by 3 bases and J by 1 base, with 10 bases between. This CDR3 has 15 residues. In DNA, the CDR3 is TGTGCCAGCAGCCAGATAGCGTCGTCCTACAATGAGCAGTTCTTC. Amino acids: CASSQIASSYNEQFF. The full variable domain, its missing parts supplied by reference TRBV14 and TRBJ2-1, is EAGVTQFPSHSVIEKGQTVTLRCDPISGHDNLYWYRRVMGKEIKFLLHFVKESKQDESGMPNNRFLAERTGGTYSTLKVQPAELEDSGVYFCASSQIASSYNEQFFGPGTRLTVL.

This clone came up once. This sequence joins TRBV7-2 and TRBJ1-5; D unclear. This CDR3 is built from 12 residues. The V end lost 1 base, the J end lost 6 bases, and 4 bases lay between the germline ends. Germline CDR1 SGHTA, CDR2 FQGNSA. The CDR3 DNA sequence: TGTGCCAGCAGCTTAGAAGGTCAGCCCCAGCATTTT. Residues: CASSLEGQPQHF.

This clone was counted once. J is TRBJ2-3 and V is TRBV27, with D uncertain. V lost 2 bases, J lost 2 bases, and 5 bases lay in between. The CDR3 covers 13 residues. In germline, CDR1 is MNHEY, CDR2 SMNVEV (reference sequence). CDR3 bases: TGTGCCAGCAGTTTAGGGCTCACAGATACGCAGTATTTT. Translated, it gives CASSLGLTDTQYF.

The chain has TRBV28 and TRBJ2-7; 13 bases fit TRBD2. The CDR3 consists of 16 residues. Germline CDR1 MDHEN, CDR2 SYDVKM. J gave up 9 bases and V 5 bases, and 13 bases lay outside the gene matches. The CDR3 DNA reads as TGTGCCAGCAGTATCTCCGGACTAGCGGGGGCTACGAGGCAGTACTTC. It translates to CASSISGLAGATRQYF.

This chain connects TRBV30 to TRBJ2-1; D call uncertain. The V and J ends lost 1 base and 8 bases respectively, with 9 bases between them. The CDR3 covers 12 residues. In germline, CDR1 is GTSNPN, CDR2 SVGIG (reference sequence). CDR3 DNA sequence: TGTGCCTGGAGTGGCCTCAGGTATGAGCAGTTCTTC. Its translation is CAWSGLRYEQFF.

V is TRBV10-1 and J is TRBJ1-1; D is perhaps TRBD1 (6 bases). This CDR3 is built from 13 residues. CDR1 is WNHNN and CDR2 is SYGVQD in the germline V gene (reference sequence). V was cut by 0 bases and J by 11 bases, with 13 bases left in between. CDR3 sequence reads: CASSESRGVSAFF. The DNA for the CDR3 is TGCGCCAGCAGTGAGTCGAGGGGGGTTTCGGCTTTCTTT.